Below, 18 T cell receptor beta chains from the same sample are listed, as sequenced in a study of blood T cell repertoires in COVID-19. Sequenced by immunoSEQ multiplex PCR; TCRdb stores in-frame clones only, minus some. The repertoire holds around 95,000 clones, with around four fifths as singletons. Sample: peripheral blood. All receptors come from a man aged 65 to 79 with active or convalescent COVID-19.

The chain is built from TRBV30 and TRBJ1-2; unclear D gene. CDR1 and CDR2 (germline): GTSNPN, SVGIG (reference sequence). Trimming left V 3 bases short and J 8 bases short, with 16 bases between. The CDR3 extends over 13 amino acids. As DNA, the CDR3 is TGTGCCTGGAGAAGGCCTCTGGCGGGGGGCTACACCTTC. Its protein product is CAWRRPLAGGYTF.

The V call is TRBV5-1, the J call TRBJ2-7, with TRBD2 matching 7 bases. The junction had 7 bases not matched to a gene; V was cut back by 4 bases and J by 6 bases. Germline V gene sequence: CDR1 SGHRS, CDR2 YFSETQ. The CDR3 consists of 13 residues. This chain's CDR3 is CASSPGIAGEQYF. The CDR3 DNA reads TGCGCCAGCAGCCCGGGAATAGCGGGCGAGCAGTACTTC.

The gene calls are TRBV10-3 and TRBJ1-1; D gene uncertain. V gave up 3 bases and J gave up 0 bases, with 5 bases separating them. The V gene's germline CDR1 is ENHRY and CDR2 SYGVKD. There are 13 residues in the CDR3. CDR3 amino acids: CAISDRMNTEAFF. CDR3 nucleotide sequence: TGTGCCATCAGTGACAGAATGAACACTGAAGCTTTCTTT.

In its sample, this clone was seen once. V and J are TRBV18 and TRBJ1-6; possible D gene TRBD1, 5 bases. The V end was cut by 3 bases, the J end by 9 bases, with 15 bases between. Germline V gene lookup returns CDR1 KGHSH and CDR2 LQKENI. The CDR3 covers 15 residues. Here the CDR3 reads CASSPLGRVGSPLHF. For the CDR3, the DNA is TGTGCCAGCTCACCCCTCGGCAGGGTGGGTTCACCCCTCCACTTT.

The genes are TRBV5-6 and TRBJ2-3, with 8 bases matching TRBD1. J lost 2 bases, V lost 4 bases, and 6 bases had no gene match. This CDR3 spans 15 amino acids. The germline V gene encodes CDR1 SGHDT and CDR2 YYEEEE. CDR3 DNA sequence: TGTGCCAGCAGCAACAGGGGGAGCTACACAGATACGCAGTATTTT. Translating it yields CASSNRGSYTDTQYF.

This clone appeared once. This rearrangement joins TRBV9 to TRBJ1-1, with a weak D call TRBD1 (6 bases). V shed 10 bases and J shed 0 bases, with 16 bases lying between them. Germline V CDR1 and CDR2: SGDLS, YYNGEE. The CDR3 is 14 residues long. This chain's CDR3 is CASAPGQMNTEAFF. CDR3 in DNA: TGTGCCTCAGCCCCCGGACAGATGAACACTGAAGCTTTCTTT.

The chain combines TRBV5-1 with TRBJ2-1; TRBD2 matches 11 bases. The CDR3 covers 17 residues. Unmatched junction bases numbered 6, after V lost 4 bases and J lost 0 bases. From germline, CDR1 is SGHRS and CDR2 YFSETQ. CDR3 DNA sequence: TGCGCCAGCAGCCAAACTAGCGGGAGCCCCTCCTACAATGAGCAGTTCTTC. Translating it yields CASSQTSGSPSYNEQFF. Full variable domain (outside the CDR3, taken from reference TRBV5-1 and TRBJ2-1): KAGVTQTPRYLIKTRGQQVTLSCSPISGHRSVSWYQQTPGQGLQFLFEYFSETQRNKGNFPGRFSGRQFSNSRSEMNVSTLELGDSALYLCASSQTSGSPSYNEQFFGPGTRLTVL.

The rearrangement joins TRBV7-9 to TRBJ1-4; TRBD1 agrees at 7 bases. The V segment lost 5 bases and the J segment 0 bases; nucleotides outside the gene matches: 9. Per the germline V gene, CDR1 is SEHNR and CDR2 is FQNEAQ (reference sequence). This CDR3 has 17 residues. This CDR3 reads CASSPSTGSSTNEKLFF. The DNA of the CDR3 is TGTGCCAGCAGCCCCTCGACAGGGTCCTCAACTAATGAAAAACTGTTTTTT. Looking up the rest from reference TRBV7-9 and TRBJ1-4 gives the full variable domain: DTGVSQNPRHKITKRGQNVTFRCDPISEHNRLYWYRQTLGQGPEFLTYFQNEAQLEKSRLLSDRFSAERPKGSFSTLEIQRTEQGDSAMYLCASSPSTGSSTNEKLFFGSGTQLSVL.

The chain links TRBV4-3 to TRBJ1-4, with TRBD1 matching over 9 bases. Trimming removed 3 bases from V and 5 bases from J; junction bases left unmatched: 4. Germline V gene lookup returns CDR1 LGHNA and CDR2 YSLEER. This CDR3 has 15 residues. CDR3 protein: CASSQATGGNEKLFF. The CDR3 DNA is TGCGCCAGCAGCCAGGCGACAGGGGGGAATGAAAAACTGTTTTTT.

This clone appeared once. The CDR3 sequence is CASSGGPRTRSYEQYF. CDR3 in DNA: TGTGCCAGTAGCGGGGGGCCGAGGACACGCTCCTACGAGCAGTACTTC. The genes are TRBV19 and TRBJ2-7; maybe TRBD2 (7 bases). The CDR3 length is 16 residues. V lost 6 bases and J 0 bases, leaving 18 bases between the germline ends. Germline V CDR1 and CDR2: LNHDA, SQIVND (reference sequence).

This clone was recorded only once. The V gene is TRBV7-9, the J gene TRBJ1-2; 9 nucleotides match TRBD1. After removal of 1 base from V and 1 base from J, the junction contained 4 bases not matched to a gene. CDR3 size: 16 residues. Germline V CDR1 and CDR2: SEHNR, FQNEAQ (reference sequence). CDR3 amino acids: CASSLGTGELNYGYTF. The CDR3 nucleotides read TGTGCCAGCAGCTTAGGGACAGGGGAACTTAACTATGGCTACACCTTC. The variable domain in full, with the rest retrieved from reference TRBV7-9 and TRBJ1-2, is DTGVSQNPRHKITKRGQNVTFRCDPISEHNRLYWYRQTLGQGPEFLTYFQNEAQLEKSRLLSDRFSAERPKGSFSTLEIQRTEQGDSAMYLCASSLGTGELNYGYTFGSGTRLTVV.

This sequence joins TRBV6-1 and TRBJ1-2; weak D call: TRBD1 (5 bases). The CDR3 covers 13 residues. V shed 0 bases and J shed 4 bases, with 6 bases lying between them. CDR1 and CDR2 (germline): MNHNS, SASEGT. The CDR3 is CASSEAGGYGYTF. The DNA of the CDR3 is TGTGCCAGCAGTGAAGCGGGGGGCTATGGCTACACCTTC.

The sample holds a few counts of this clone. This rearrangement joins TRBV10-3 to TRBJ1-2; D perhaps matches TRBD1 (5 bases). CDR3 size: 12 residues. V was shortened by 6 bases and J by 8 bases, with 13 bases between the two germline ends. From germline, CDR1 is ENHRY and CDR2 SYGVKD. The CDR3 nucleotides are TGTGCCATCAGCCGCAGGGATGACGGCTACACCTTC. Translating gives CAISRRDDGYTF.

V and J are TRBV6-2 or TRBV6-3 and TRBJ1-1; 9 bases fit TRBD1. Germline CDR1 MNHEY, CDR2 SVGEGT. J gave up 1 base and V 5 bases, and 5 bases lay outside the gene matches. The CDR3 contains 15 residues. The CDR3 nucleotides read TGTGCCAGCAGTCCGGGGGACAGGGAGAACACTGAAGCTTTCTTT. Its translation is CASSPGDRENTEAFF.

In DNA, the CDR3 is TGTGCCAGTAGTAGGGGGGAGTGGTCAACTAATGAAAAACTGTTTTTT. This sequence encodes CASSRGEWSTNEKLFF. V gene TRBV19 combines with J gene TRBJ1-4; tentative D call: TRBD1 (5 bases). V lost 4 bases and J 0 bases, leaving 12 bases between the germline ends. The CDR3 is 16 residues long. Germline CDR1 and CDR2: LNHDA and SQIVND (reference sequence).

V is TRBV10-2 and J is TRBJ1-5, with D tentatively TRBD1 (5 bases). CDR3 length: 13 residues. Germline values: CDR1 WSHSY, CDR2 SAAADI. V was clipped by 4 bases and J by 7 bases, with 11 bases between them. CDR3 coding DNA: TGCGCCAGCAGTGGGGGGGAGGGGCAGCCCCAGCATTTT. This translates into CASSGGEGQPQHF.

The chain couples TRBV6-1 to TRBJ2-7; D is possibly TRBD1 (7 bases). Germline V gene data show CDR1 as MNHNS and CDR2 as SASEGT. V was pared by 2 bases and J by 0 bases, with 11 bases between. The CDR3 extends over 15 amino acids. CDR3 nucleotide sequence: TGTGCCAGCAGTGAAAATCAGGGGGGCTCCTACGAGCAGTACTTC. This codes for CASSENQGGSYEQYF.

The CDR3 DNA reads TGTGCCAGCAGTTTTCGGGGGACTAGCGGACACCAAGAGACCCAGTACTTC. Residues: CASSFRGTSGHQETQYF. The chain recombines TRBV27 with TRBJ2-5; 11 nucleotides match TRBD2. CDR1 is MNHEY, CDR2 SMNVEV, per germline (reference sequence). Trimming at V came to 3 bases and at J to 0 bases, leaving 6 bases not matched to a gene. The CDR3 runs 17 residues.